This TCR beta chain was found in a study of cytomegalovirus exposure and HLA in healthy donors. Study observations and caveats: Highest at DRB1 and lowest at HLA-C, TCR association rates differed among HLA loci in a later analysis. According to a later analysis, donors in an Asian-associated ancestry cluster reportedly had fewer N-insertions than the roughly 670-donor mean.

Primers for the PCR totalled 60 Vbeta and 13 Jbeta. Some clones are missing from TCRdb's copy, which holds only in-frame ones; the method was immunoSEQ multiplex PCR. The table lists about 170,000 clones, less than 75% of them singletons. CDR1 is SEHNR, CDR2 FQNEAQ, per germline (reference sequence). The V gene end was trimmed by 5 bases and the J gene end by 8 bases; junction bases not matched to a gene: 0. CDR3 length: 11 residues. A word on this clone: Its antigen remains unknown.

Material for sequencing was PBMCs. The J gene is TRBJ2-3, the V gene TRBV7-9; 8 bases line up with TRBD2. This receptor was identified in a girl between 5 and 17 years old in good health and CMV-seronegative. DNA for the CDR3: TGTGCCAGCAGCGCGGGGGGTACGCAGTATTTT. It codes for CASSAGGTQYF.